The 14 T cell receptor beta chains in this list originate from one sample, sequenced in a study of T cells after posttransplantation cyclophosphamide. Sequencing used immunoSEQ multiplex PCR; TCRdb keeps in-frame clones, though not all of them. The data show approximately 32,000 clones, around 90% seen once. The specimen sequenced was PBMCs. All receptors come from a woman in her thirties or forties with a blood cancer, CMV-positive, and with a related stem cell donor.

The chain links TRBV21-1 to TRBJ2-5; the table's D gene call, TRBD2, was not cross checked with the DNA. TRBV21-1 is a pseudogene segment. The CDR3 sequence is 15 residues long. The CDR3 here is CASSKRAGGPETQYF. The CDR3 nucleotides read TGTGCCAGCAGCAAGAGGGCGGGGGGGCCTGAGACCCAGTACTTC.

CDR3 in amino acids: CASSLAPLADTDTQYF. DNA of the CDR3: TGTGCCAGCAGCTTAGCCCCCCTAGCGGACACAGATACGCAGTATTTT. The V and J genes are TRBV7-9 and TRBJ2-3, with 7 bases that match TRBD2. Germline V CDR1 and CDR2: SEHNR, FQNEAQ (reference sequence). J gave up 2 bases and V 0 bases, and 5 bases lay outside the gene matches. The CDR3 extends over 16 amino acids.

This rearrangement joins TRBV5-1 to TRBJ1-2; D perhaps matches TRBD1 (5 bases). The CDR3 has 17 residues. The V end lost 2 bases, the J end lost 0 bases, and 17 bases lay between the germline ends. Germline-derived CDR1 and CDR2 are SGHRS and YFSETQ. CDR3 DNA: TGCGCCAGCAGCTTCACGGGACGGGGGTTAGCTAACTATGGCTACACCTTC. Its protein product is CASSFTGRGLANYGYTF. Combining the CDR3 with reference TRBV5-1 and TRBJ1-2 gives the whole variable domain KAGVTQTPRYLIKTRGQQVTLSCSPISGHRSVSWYQQTPGQGLQFLFEYFSETQRNKGNFPGRFSGRQFSNSRSEMNVSTLELGDSALYLCASSFTGRGLANYGYTFGSGTRLTVV.

The rearrangement joins TRBV5-4 to TRBJ2-3; D call uncertain. V was trimmed by 0 bases and J by 0 bases, leaving 11 bases between them. CDR1 and CDR2 from the germline V gene are SGHNT and YYREEE (reference sequence). The CDR3 has 16 residues. Here the CDR3 DNA reads TGTGCCAGCAGCTTGGGGAGTAGCTTAAGCACAGATACGCAGTATTTT. Translating gives CASSLGSSLSTDTQYF.

V is TRBV5-1 and J is TRBJ1-1; 7 bases are shared with TRBD1. V trimming: 2 bases; J trimming: 1 base; junction bases outside the gene matches: 2. Germline values: CDR1 SGHRS, CDR2 YFSETQ. The CDR3 runs 14 residues. CDR3 nucleotides: TGCGCCAGCAGCTTACAGGGGAGGAACACTGAAGCTTTCTTT. Protein product: CASSLQGRNTEAFF.

The chain has TRBV19 and TRBJ2-2, with D maybe TRBD2 (5 bases). This CDR3 has 16 residues. V lost 5 bases and J 0 bases, leaving 13 bases between the germline ends. Germline V gives CDR1 LNHDA, CDR2 SQIVND (reference sequence). The CDR3 here is CASSGLILTNTGELFF. The CDR3 nucleotides read TGTGCCAGTAGTGGACTCATTCTCACGAACACCGGGGAGCTGTTTTTT.

The CDR3 loop is CASSQHDNSPLHF. CDR3 DNA: TGTGCCAGCTCACAGCACGATAATTCACCCCTCCACTTT. The chain carries TRBV18 and TRBJ1-6; no firm D call. The germline gives CDR1 KGHSH, CDR2 LQKENI. CDR3 length equals 13 residues. V gave up 4 bases and J gave up 5 bases, with 6 bases separating them.

The genes are TRBV11-3 and TRBJ2-3, with 9 nucleotides matching TRBD2. Germline V CDR1 and CDR2: SGHNT, YENEEA. V trimming: 5 bases; J trimming: 6 bases; junction bases outside the gene matches: 6. This CDR3 is built from 14 residues. CDR3 coding DNA: TGTGCCAGCAGCGGGCGGGGGGGCAGCGATACGCAGTATTTT. This encodes CASSGRGGSDTQYF.

The chain combines TRBV15 with TRBJ2-5; TRBD1 matches 7 bases. The assigned J gene may be wrong: the sequence end matches TRBJ2-7 better. CDR3 length: 15 amino acids. Germline values: CDR1 LNHNV, CDR2 YYDKDF (reference sequence). This chain's CDR3 is CATSRSRDSFPEQYF. The CDR3 DNA reads as TGTGCCACCAGCAGATCCCGGGACAGTTTCCCCGAGCAGTACTTC.

V gene TRBV11-2 combines with J gene TRBJ2-7; 9 nucleotides align to TRBD1. The J segment lost 6 bases and the V segment lost 3 bases, leaving 3 bases of the junction unmatched. The CDR3 extends over 13 amino acids. Germline CDR1 and CDR2: SGHAT and FQNNGV. The CDR3 region is CASSLGTGIEQYF. CDR3 bases: TGTGCCAGCAGCTTGGGGACAGGGATCGAGCAGTACTTC.

The CDR3 loop is CASSHGQGQPQHF. The CDR3, as DNA: TGCGCCAGCAGCCACGGACAGGGGCAGCCCCAGCATTTT. The chain uses TRBV5-1 and TRBJ1-5; 9 nucleotides align to TRBD1. Germline values: CDR1 SGHRS, CDR2 YFSETQ. This CDR3 region has 13 residues. The junction had 3 bases not matched to a gene; V was cut back by 4 bases and J by 7 bases.

The chain employs TRBV27 and TRBJ2-2, with a possible D match to TRBD1 (6 bases). The CDR3 loop spans 15 amino acids. Germline CDR1 MNHEY, CDR2 SMNVEV (reference sequence). V was pared by 6 bases and J by 7 bases, with 18 bases between. The CDR3 region is CASSLSGARGGELFF. DNA for the CDR3: TGTGCCAGCAGCCTATCAGGGGCGAGGGGCGGGGAGCTGTTTTTT.

The V gene is TRBV29-1, the J gene TRBJ2-5; 8 positions match TRBD1. Germline V gene data show CDR1 as SQVTM and CDR2 as ANQGSEA. CDR3 length: 12 amino acids. V gave up 6 bases and J gave up 4 bases; unmatched junction bases: 4. This chain's CDR3 is CSVRQGRETQYF. The CDR3 coding sequence is TGCAGCGTCAGACAGGGGCGAGAGACCCAGTACTTC.

The V gene is TRBV6-5, the J gene TRBJ2-7; 7 bases map to TRBD1. This CDR3 region has 14 residues. J lost 3 bases, V lost 6 bases, and 8 bases had no gene match. CDR1 is MNHEY, CDR2 SVGAGI, per germline. The CDR3 DNA is TGTGCCAGCAGCCGAGTTGGGACAGTCTACGAGCAGTACTTC. This sequence encodes CASSRVGTVYEQYF.